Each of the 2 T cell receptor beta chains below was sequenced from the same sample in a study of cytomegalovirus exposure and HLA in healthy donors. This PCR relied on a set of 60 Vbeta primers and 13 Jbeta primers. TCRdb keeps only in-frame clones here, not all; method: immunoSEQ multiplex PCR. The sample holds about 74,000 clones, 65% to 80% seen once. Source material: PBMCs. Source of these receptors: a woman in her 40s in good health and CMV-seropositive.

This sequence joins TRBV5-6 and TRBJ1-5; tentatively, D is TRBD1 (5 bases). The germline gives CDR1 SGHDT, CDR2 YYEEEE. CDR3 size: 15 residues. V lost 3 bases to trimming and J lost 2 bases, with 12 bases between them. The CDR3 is CASSSGGFGNQPQHF. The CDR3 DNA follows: TGTGCCAGCAGCTCGGGGGGTTTTGGCAATCAGCCCCAGCATTTT.

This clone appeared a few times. CDR3 sequence: CASSPRLIEVTEAFF. CDR3 nucleotides: TGTGCCAGCAGCCCTAGGCTAATTGAGGTCACTGAAGCTTTCTTT. The genes are TRBV5-5 and TRBJ1-1; D remains unclear. Germline assignment: CDR1 SGHKS and CDR2 YYEKEE (reference sequence). Trimming left V 4 bases short and J 4 bases short, with 17 bases between. The CDR3 extends over 15 amino acids. Complete variable domain (other parts from reference TRBV5-5 and TRBJ1-1): DAGVTQSPTHLIKTRGQQVTLRCSPISGHKSVSWYQQVLGQGPQFIFQYYEKEERGRGNFPDRFSARQFPNYSSELNVNALLLGDSALYLCASSPRLIEVTEAFFGQGTRLTVV.